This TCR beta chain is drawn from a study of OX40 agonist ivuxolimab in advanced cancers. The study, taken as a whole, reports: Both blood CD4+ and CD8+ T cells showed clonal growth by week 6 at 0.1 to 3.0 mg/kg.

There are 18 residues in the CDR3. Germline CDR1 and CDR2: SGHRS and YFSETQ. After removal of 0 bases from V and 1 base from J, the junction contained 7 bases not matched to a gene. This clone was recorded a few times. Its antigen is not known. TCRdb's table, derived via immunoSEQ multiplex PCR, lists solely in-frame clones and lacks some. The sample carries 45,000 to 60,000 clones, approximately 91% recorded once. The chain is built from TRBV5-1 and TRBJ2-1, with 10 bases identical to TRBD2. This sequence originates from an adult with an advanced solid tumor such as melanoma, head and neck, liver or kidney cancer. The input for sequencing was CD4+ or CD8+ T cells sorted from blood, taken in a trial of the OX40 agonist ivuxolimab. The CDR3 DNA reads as TGCGCCAGCAGCTTGGCTCCTAGCGGGAGTAGTTCCTACAATGAGCAGTTCTTC. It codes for CASSLAPSGSSSYNEQFF.